Shown below are 19 T cell receptor beta chains from a single sample sequenced in a study of blood T cell repertoires in COVID-19. TCRdb's table, derived via immunoSEQ multiplex PCR, lists solely in-frame clones and lacks some. The sample shows a few hundred thousand clones, 85% to 90% of them seen only once. Sequencing was carried out using PBMCs or T cells enriched from blood (not recorded which). The receptor set was obtained from a woman in her sixties in a cohort exposed to, infected with or recovered from COVID-19 (not recorded which).

The chain links TRBV28 to TRBJ1-6; TRBD1 aligns across 10 bases. Trimming took 6 bases from V and 9 from J; bases not matched to a gene: 5. The CDR3 contains 14 residues. Germline lookup yields CDR1 MDHEN and CDR2 SYDVKM. The CDR3 coding sequence is TGTGCCAGCAGGCCGGGACAGGGGTCTTCACCCCTCCACTTT. It codes for CASRPGQGSSPLHF.

The chain joins TRBV9 to TRBJ2-7; D uncertain. V dropped 1 base and J dropped 6 bases, with 11 bases sitting between them. Germline V CDR1 and CDR2: SGDLS, YYNGEE. The CDR3 runs to 13 residues. CDR3 sequence: CASSVSGSGEQYF. The DNA of the CDR3 is TGTGCCAGCAGCGTATCAGGTTCAGGCGAGCAGTACTTC.

The chain carries TRBV27 and TRBJ2-2, with D maybe TRBD1 (7 bases). This CDR3 spans 15 amino acids. Germline CDR1 and CDR2: MNHEY and SMNVEV (reference sequence). V lost 5 bases to trimming and J lost 0 bases, with 10 bases between them. The CDR3 DNA reads as TGTGCCAGCAGTACCAGGGGGGCGAACACCGGGGAGCTGTTTTTT. Its translation is CASSTRGANTGELFF.

Only a few counts were recorded for this clone. The CDR3 region has the DNA TGCGCCAGCAGCCAGGGGCCTAGCGGCTACGAGCAGTACTTC. This gives the protein CASSQGPSGYEQYF. This chain connects TRBV4-1 to TRBJ2-7, with TRBD2 identical over 7 bases. This CDR3 spans 14 amino acids. Germline V gives CDR1 MGHRA, CDR2 YSYEKL. V was clipped by 3 bases and J by 3 bases; unmatched bases: 5.

The chain links TRBV12-3 or TRBV12-4 to TRBJ1-4; D is undetermined. The ends were cut back, 3 bases at V and 6 bases at J, with 5 bases in the middle. The CDR3 has 12 amino acids. CDR3 in DNA: TGTGCCAGCAGTTTGGGAGATGAAAAACTGTTTTTT. This encodes CASSLGDEKLFF.

V usage is TRBV7-2 and J usage is TRBJ1-6; 7 bases match TRBD1. The junction had 6 bases not matched to a gene; V was cut back by 3 bases and J by 7 bases. CDR3 size: 15 residues. Germline CDR1 and CDR2: SGHTA and FQGNSA. The CDR3 bases are TGTGCCAGCAGCTTTAGGCAGGGGGTCAATTCACCCCTCCACTTT. This gives the protein CASSFRQGVNSPLHF. Together with reference TRBV7-2 and TRBJ1-6, the CDR3 gives the full variable domain: GAGVSQSPSNKVTEKGKDVELRCDPISGHTALYWYRQSLGQGLEFLIYFQGNSAPDKSGLPSDRFSAERTGGSVSTLTIQRTQQEDSAVYLCASSFRQGVNSPLHFGNGTRLTVT.

This clone was seen just once. J is TRBJ2-7 and V is TRBV11-2; 8 bases line up with TRBD2. Looked up from germline, CDR1 is SGHAT and CDR2 is FQNNGV. CDR3 length equals 14 residues. V dropped 5 bases and J dropped 6; count of bases not matched to a gene: 9. CDR3 bases: TGTGCCAGCAGCCAGGGACTAGTCCGGCCCGAGCAGTACTTC. Amino acids: CASSQGLVRPEQYF.

This chain connects TRBV4-1 to TRBJ2-7; D unresolved. The CDR3 is made up of 16 amino acids. Trimming removed 0 bases at V and 5 bases at J, with 17 bases between. Germline CDR1 and CDR2: MGHRA and YSYEKL. The CDR3 is CASSQDSSASKNEQYF. The CDR3 DNA reads TGCGCCAGCAGCCAAGATAGCAGTGCCTCAAAGAACGAGCAGTACTTC.

The rearrangement links TRBV5-4 to TRBJ2-5, with a weak D call TRBD1 (7 bases). Trimming pared 4 bases from V and 5 bases from J, leaving 15 bases between. CDR3 length equals 14 residues. Germline CDR1 is SGHNT and CDR2 is YYREEE (reference sequence). The CDR3 DNA follows: TGTGCCAGCAGCAGGCGGGACAGATATGAGACCCAGTACTTC. It encodes CASSRRDRYETQYF.

The genes are TRBV6-2 or TRBV6-3 and TRBJ1-3; no reliable D call. The CDR3 totals 17 residues. Trimming removed 6 bases at V and 1 base at J, with 19 bases between. Germline CDR1 and CDR2: MNHEY and SVGEGT. The DNA for the CDR3 is TGTGCCAGCAGACCTCTTCCCGGAGCGTTATCTGGAAACACCATATATTTT. Translating gives CASRPLPGALSGNTIYF.

This chain joins TRBV5-1 and TRBJ1-6; D gene ambiguous. V was trimmed by 1 base and J by 7 bases, leaving 15 bases between them. Germline values: CDR1 SGHRS, CDR2 YFSETQ. The length of the CDR3 is 16 residues. The CDR3 DNA reads TGCGCCAGCAGCTTGTCCAGGCCGGGAGGAAATTCACCCCTCCACTTT. Residues: CASSLSRPGGNSPLHF.

This clone appeared a single time. The chain is built from TRBV27 and TRBJ2-2; TRBD1 matches at 8 bases. The germline V gene encodes CDR1 MNHEY and CDR2 SMNVEV (reference sequence). CDR3 length: 15 residues. V trimming: 7 bases; J trimming: 2 bases; junction bases outside the gene matches: 6. Written as DNA, the CDR3 is TGTGCCAGCACCCGGGACAGGTTAAACACCGGGGAGCTGTTTTTT. It is translated as CASTRDRLNTGELFF.

The chain has TRBV11-2 and TRBJ2-7; 7 bases line up with TRBD2. V gave up 5 bases and J gave up 0 bases; unmatched junction bases: 10. This CDR3 comprises 16 residues. Germline V gene data show CDR1 as SGHAT and CDR2 as FQNNGV. The CDR3: CASSPLKGGNSYEQYF. For the CDR3, the DNA is TGTGCCAGCAGCCCGCTTAAGGGAGGGAACTCCTACGAGCAGTACTTC.

This clone is a singleton in its sample. The same CDR3 arises from other DNA sequences in this sample as well. The V call is TRBV6-5, the J call TRBJ2-7; 8 bases fit TRBD2. Trimming took 6 bases from V and 4 from J; bases not matched to a gene: 2. The CDR3 is made up of 12 amino acids. CDR1 is MNHEY and CDR2 is SVGAGI in the germline V gene. CDR3 DNA: TGTGCCAGCAGCCCGGGGGGGTACGAGCAGTACTTC. It translates to CASSPGGYEQYF.

The chain couples TRBV7-2 to TRBJ1-5, with 9 bases aligning to TRBD1. Germline assignment: CDR1 SGHTA and CDR2 FQGNSA. V gave up 5 bases and J gave up 3 bases; unmatched junction bases: 11. The CDR3 extends over 17 amino acids. CDR3 DNA sequence: TGTGCCAGCAGCCCCAGAGGGGGACAGGGAACCAATCAGCCCCAGCATTTT. This encodes CASSPRGGQGTNQPQHF.

This clone has just one count. The J gene is TRBJ1-1, the V gene TRBV12-3 or TRBV12-4; possible D gene TRBD1, 6 bases. V was clipped by 8 bases and J by 0 bases, with 10 bases between them. This CDR3 has 13 residues. This CDR3 reads CASRDTLNTEAFF. For the CDR3, the DNA is TGTGCCAGCCGGGACACCTTGAACACTGAAGCTTTCTTT.

This chain uses TRBV2 with TRBJ2-5; 14 bases align to TRBD2. V gave up 9 bases and J gave up 3 bases; unmatched junction bases: 6. Per the germline V gene, CDR1 is SNHLY and CDR2 is FYNNEI. This CDR3 is built from 15 residues. CDR3 sequence (DNA): TGTGCCAGGGGACTAGCGGGAGATGGGGAAGAGACCCAGTACTTC. Protein product: CARGLAGDGEETQYF.

This clone was recorded a few times. This sequence joins TRBV5-1 and TRBJ2-7, with a tentative D call TRBD1 (6 bases). Trimming shortened V by 4 bases and J by 2 bases, and 22 bases separated the two germline ends. The CDR3 sequence is 17 residues long. Looked up from germline, CDR1 is SGHRS and CDR2 is YFSETQ. The CDR3 coding sequence is TGCGCCAGCAGCCCAGACTTACTAGACAGGCCCCCCTACGAGCAGTACTTC. Translated: CASSPDLLDRPPYEQYF.

The V and J genes are TRBV4-1 and TRBJ2-1; 9 bases are shared with TRBD1. The germline CDR1 and CDR2 sequences are MGHRA and YSYEKL. CDR3 length: 13 amino acids. V trimming: 6 bases; J trimming: 7 bases; junction bases outside the gene matches: 4. Written as DNA, the CDR3 is TGCGCCAGCAGAGGACAGGGGCAGAATGAGCAGTTCTTC. This codes for CASRGQGQNEQFF.